The next 21 T cell receptor beta chains were all read from a single sample in a study of OX40 agonist ivuxolimab in advanced cancers. Libraries were prepared by immunoSEQ multiplex PCR; TCRdb keeps only in-frame clonotypes and omits some of them. The sample lists 25,000 to 40,000 clones, about 87% occurring once. The source material was CD4+ or CD8+ T cells sorted from blood, sampled in a trial of the OX40 agonist ivuxolimab. The receptor set was obtained from an adult with an advanced solid tumor such as melanoma, head and neck, liver or kidney cancer.

This chain joins TRBV10-3 and TRBJ2-5, with 7 positions matching TRBD2. J was trimmed by 0 bases and V by 9 bases; bases with no gene match: 7. CDR1 is ENHRY, CDR2 SYGVKD, per germline. The CDR3 has 14 residues. CDR3 residues: CAISGGWYQETQYF. CDR3 DNA: TGTGCCATTTCGGGGGGATGGTACCAAGAGACCCAGTACTTC.

The chain employs TRBV12-5 and TRBJ2-1; D gene uncertain. CDR3 length: 16 amino acids. Deletions cut 0 bases from V and 1 base from J, with 10 bases between. Germline CDR1 is LGHNT and CDR2 is FRNRAP. Here the CDR3 reads CASGLVFPYSYNEQFF. CDR3 bases: TGTGCTAGTGGTTTGGTTTTTCCCTATTCCTACAATGAGCAGTTCTTC.

This clone has a single count. The chain carries TRBV6-1 and TRBJ2-2; 7 nucleotides agree with TRBD1. This CDR3 is built from 13 residues. Germline V gives CDR1 MNHNS, CDR2 SASEGT. V trimming: 10 bases; J trimming: 4 bases; junction bases outside the gene matches: 6. CDR3 protein: CAIGRDSTGELFF. The CDR3 DNA is TGTGCCATCGGCCGGGACAGCACCGGGGAGCTGTTTTTT.

This clone has just a few counts. This rearrangement joins TRBV15 to TRBJ2-3, with TRBD2 as a possible D gene (7 bases). The ends were cut back, 1 base at V and 1 base at J, with 12 bases in the middle. Germline V lookup: CDR1 LNHNV, CDR2 YYDKDF (reference sequence). CDR3 size: 16 residues. The CDR3 region is CATSRVGGGGTDTQYF. CDR3 DNA sequence: TGTGCCACCAGCAGAGTAGGAGGGGGGGGCACAGATACGCAGTATTTT.

CDR3 region: CASSLGGNYGYTF. In DNA form, the CDR3 reads TGTGCCAGCAGCCTAGGGGGAAACTATGGCTACACCTTC. The chain joins TRBV14 to TRBJ1-2; TRBD1 might be the D (6 bases). Trimming removed 4 bases at V and 2 bases at J, with 8 bases between. The CDR3 covers 13 residues. Germline V gene data show CDR1 as SGHDN and CDR2 as FVKESK. The full variable domain, rest sourced from reference TRBV14 and TRBJ1-2, is EAGVTQFPSHSVIEKGQTVTLRCDPISGHDNLYWYRRVMGKEIKFLLHFVKESKQDESGMPNNRFLAERTGGTYSTLKVQPAELEDSGVYFCASSLGGNYGYTFGSGTRLTVV.

V usage is TRBV7-6 and J usage is TRBJ2-2; D is unresolved. CDR1 SGHVS and CDR2 FNYEAQ come from the germline V gene. The CDR3 sequence is 14 residues long. Between the trimmed V and J ends, which lost 5 bases and 7 bases, there was a span of 14 bases. The CDR3 nucleotides are TGTGCCAGCAGCCCGCTCACCGACGGCGGGGAGCTGTTTTTT. The encoded protein is CASSPLTDGGELFF.

V is TRBV5-5 and J is TRBJ1-4, with 8 bases matching TRBD1. The CDR3 totals 16 residues. CDR1 is SGHKS, CDR2 YYEKEE, per germline (reference sequence). The V segment lost 6 bases and the J segment 0 bases; nucleotides outside the gene matches: 7. This CDR3 is CASTTPQGATNEKLFF. The CDR3 bases are TGTGCCAGCACAACTCCACAGGGGGCAACTAATGAAAAACTGTTTTTT.

V is TRBV7-8 and J is TRBJ2-2; D is ambiguous. From germline, CDR1 is SGHVS and CDR2 FQNEAQ. V was trimmed by 7 bases and J by 3 bases, leaving 6 bases between them. The CDR3 length is 12 residues. CDR3 coding DNA: TGTGCCAGCAATAAGTACACCGGGGAGCTGTTTTTT. Residues: CASNKYTGELFF.

This chain uses TRBV27 with TRBJ1-2, with 8 bases that match TRBD1. CDR3 length: 16 residues. The trim removed 4 bases at V and 6 bases at J, leaving 13 bases unmatched. CDR1 is MNHEY, CDR2 SMNVEV, per germline (reference sequence). The CDR3 reads CASSSGTGRRRDGYTF. The DNA for the CDR3 is TGTGCCAGCAGTTCCGGGACAGGCCGAAGGAGGGATGGCTACACCTTC.

This clone was counted once. The rearrangement uses TRBV11-2 and TRBJ2-3; 9 positions match TRBD2. The V gene end was trimmed by 1 base and the J gene end by 0 bases; junction bases not matched to a gene: 5. Germline V gives CDR1 SGHAT, CDR2 FQNNGV. The CDR3 is made up of 17 amino acids. The CDR3 region is CASSLVGTSSSTDTQYF. The CDR3 nucleotides read TGTGCCAGCAGCTTAGTTGGGACTAGCTCTAGCACAGATACGCAGTATTTT.

The V and J genes are TRBV9 and TRBJ1-5; the match to TRBD1 covers 7 bases. This CDR3 spans 14 amino acids. V lost 5 bases to trimming and J lost 4 bases; unmatched junction nucleotides: 6. In germline, CDR1 is SGDLS, CDR2 YYNGEE. The CDR3 coding sequence is TGTGCCAGCAGTACGGGACAGAAAAATCAGCCCCAGCATTTT. The encoded protein is CASSTGQKNQPQHF.

This chain links TRBV7-9 with TRBJ1-3; TRBD1 matches 9 bases. Trimming took 3 bases from V and 12 from J; bases not matched to a gene: 3. CDR1 and CDR2 (germline): SEHNR, FQNEAQ (reference sequence). The CDR3 is made up of 12 amino acids. The CDR3 here is CASSFLTGGIYF. The CDR3 DNA reads TGTGCCAGCAGCTTCTTGACAGGGGGCATATATTTT.

This clone occurred a few times. The chain has TRBV11-1 and TRBJ2-2, with D unresolved. The CDR3 extends over 13 amino acids. Trimming removed 1 base from V and 4 bases from J, with 4 bases in between. The germline CDR1 and CDR2 sequences are SGHAT and FQDESV (reference sequence). The CDR3 protein is CASSLGVTGELFF. CDR3 coding DNA: TGTGCCAGCAGCTTAGGGGTCACCGGGGAGCTGTTTTTT.

Comments on this clone: Different DNA sequences within this sample yield the same CDR3. The genes are TRBV11-2 and TRBJ2-3; no clear D gene. Germline V gives CDR1 SGHAT, CDR2 FQNNGV. The CDR3 covers 14 residues. The V gene lost 1 base and the J gene lost 1 base, with 6 bases spanning the gap. The CDR3 DNA follows: TGTGCCAGCAGCTTAGGGGCGGGCACAGATACGCAGTATTTT. Its protein is CASSLGAGTDTQYF.

The chain uses TRBV30 and TRBJ2-1, with D possibly being TRBD1 (6 bases). Trimming removed 5 bases at V and 1 base at J, with 15 bases between. Germline CDR1 and CDR2: GTSNPN and SVGIG (reference sequence). This CDR3 is 15 amino acids long. CDR3 residues: CAWYNRDISYNEQFF. The CDR3 coding sequence is TGTGCCTGGTACAACCGGGACATATCCTACAATGAGCAGTTCTTC.

The gene calls are TRBV7-2 and TRBJ2-2, with D maybe TRBD1 (5 bases). This CDR3 contains 18 residues. V lost 4 bases, J lost 2 bases, and 20 bases lay in between. CDR1 and CDR2 (germline): SGHTA, FQGNSA. The CDR3, as DNA: TGTGCCAGCAGCTATTACACCTGGACACCCATTAACACCGGGGAGCTGTTTTTT. Amino acid sequence: CASSYYTWTPINTGELFF.

This chain joins TRBV28 and TRBJ2-7; 7 bases match TRBD1. Trimming removed 6 bases from V and 2 bases from J; junction bases left unmatched: 4. The V gene's germline CDR1 is MDHEN and CDR2 SYDVKM. This CDR3 comprises 13 residues. This CDR3 reads CASSPGQPYEQYF. The CDR3 DNA sequence: TGTGCCAGCAGCCCGGGACAGCCCTACGAGCAGTACTTC.

The chain is built from TRBV27 and TRBJ2-1; 13 bases align to TRBD2. Looked up from germline, CDR1 is MNHEY and CDR2 is SMNVEV (reference sequence). Unmatched junction bases numbered 6, after V lost 5 bases and J lost 8 bases. The CDR3 has 15 residues. The CDR3, as DNA: TGTGCCAGCAGTGCAACTAGCGGGAGGGCGTATGAGCAGTTCTTC. Its protein is CASSATSGRAYEQFF.

The CDR3 nucleotides read TGTGCCAGCAGCGTTAGCGGGGGGGCCTCGGAGACCCAGTACTTC. Translation: CASSVSGGASETQYF. The rearrangement joins TRBV9 to TRBJ2-5, with 11 bases identical to TRBD2. CDR3 size: 15 residues. Germline V gives CDR1 SGDLS, CDR2 YYNGEE. Trimming took 2 bases from V and 5 from J; bases not matched to a gene: 5.

The J gene is TRBJ1-4, the V gene TRBV20-1, with D uncertain. Germline CDR1 DFQATT, CDR2 SNEGSKA (reference sequence). V lost 8 bases and J lost 8, with 12 bases in between. There are 11 residues in the CDR3. Written as DNA, the CDR3 is TGCAGTTCAGAGGGAAGCGAAAAACTGTTTTTT. This codes for CSSEGSEKLFF.

The chain joins TRBV6-1 to TRBJ2-1, with a possible D match to TRBD2 (5 bases). Trimming pared 7 bases from V and 4 bases from J, leaving 17 bases between. This CDR3 has 15 residues. Germline CDR1 is MNHNS and CDR2 is SASEGT. The CDR3 sequence: CASIPAMRTYNEQFF. CDR3 bases: TGTGCCAGCATCCCGGCCATGAGGACTTACAATGAGCAGTTCTTC.